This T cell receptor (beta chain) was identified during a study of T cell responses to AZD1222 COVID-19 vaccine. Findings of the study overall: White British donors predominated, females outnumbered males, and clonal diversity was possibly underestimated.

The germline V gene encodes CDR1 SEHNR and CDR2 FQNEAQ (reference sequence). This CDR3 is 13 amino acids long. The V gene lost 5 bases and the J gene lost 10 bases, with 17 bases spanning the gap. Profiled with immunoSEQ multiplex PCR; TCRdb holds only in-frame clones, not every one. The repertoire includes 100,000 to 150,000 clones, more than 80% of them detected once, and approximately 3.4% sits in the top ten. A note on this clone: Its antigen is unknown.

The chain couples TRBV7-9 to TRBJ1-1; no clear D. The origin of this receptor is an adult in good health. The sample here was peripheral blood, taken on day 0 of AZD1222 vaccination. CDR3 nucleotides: TGTGCCAGCAGCCCAAGGCCGCGGGGTTCAGCTTTCTTT. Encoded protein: CASSPRPRGSAFF.